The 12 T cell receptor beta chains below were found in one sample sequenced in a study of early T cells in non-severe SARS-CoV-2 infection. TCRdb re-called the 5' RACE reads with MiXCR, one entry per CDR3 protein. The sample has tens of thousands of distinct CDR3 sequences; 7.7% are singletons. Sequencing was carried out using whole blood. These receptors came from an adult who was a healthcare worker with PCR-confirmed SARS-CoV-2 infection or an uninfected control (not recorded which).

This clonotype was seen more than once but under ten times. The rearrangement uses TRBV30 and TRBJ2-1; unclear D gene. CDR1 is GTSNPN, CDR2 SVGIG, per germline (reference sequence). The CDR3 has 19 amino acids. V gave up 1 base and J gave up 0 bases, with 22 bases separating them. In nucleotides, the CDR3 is TGTGCCTGGAGTGGGCTACCCACCATCTTGCCCAGCTCCTACAATGAGCAGTTCTTC. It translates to CAWSGLPTILPSSYNEQFF. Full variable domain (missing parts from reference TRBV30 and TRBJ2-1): SQTIHQWPATLVQPVGSPLSLECTVEGTSNPNLYWYRQAAGRGLQLLFYSVGIGQISSEVPQNLSASRPQDRQFILSSKKLLLSDSGFYLCAWSGLPTILPSSYNEQFFGPGTRLTVL.

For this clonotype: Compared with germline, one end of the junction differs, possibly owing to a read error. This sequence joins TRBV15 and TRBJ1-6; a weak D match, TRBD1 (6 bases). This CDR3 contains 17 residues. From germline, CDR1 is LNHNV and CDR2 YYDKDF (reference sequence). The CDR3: CATSREGRGADNSPLYF. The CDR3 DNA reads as TGTGCCACCAGCAGAGAGGGCAGGGGCGCTGATAATTCACCCCTCTACTTT. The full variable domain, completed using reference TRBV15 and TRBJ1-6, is DAMVIQNPRYQVTQFGKPVTLSCSQTLNHNVMYWYQQKSSQAPKLLFHYYDKDFNNEADTPDNFQSRRPNTSFCFLDIRSPGLGDTAMYLCATSREGRGADNSPLYFGNGTRLTVT.

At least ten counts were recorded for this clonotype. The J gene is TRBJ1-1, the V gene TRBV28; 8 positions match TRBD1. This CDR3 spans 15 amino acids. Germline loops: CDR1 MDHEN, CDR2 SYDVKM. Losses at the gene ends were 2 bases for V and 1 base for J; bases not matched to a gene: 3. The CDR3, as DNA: TGTGCCAGCAGTTTACGACAGGGGACGAACACTGAAGCTTTCTTT. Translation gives CASSLRQGTNTEAFF.

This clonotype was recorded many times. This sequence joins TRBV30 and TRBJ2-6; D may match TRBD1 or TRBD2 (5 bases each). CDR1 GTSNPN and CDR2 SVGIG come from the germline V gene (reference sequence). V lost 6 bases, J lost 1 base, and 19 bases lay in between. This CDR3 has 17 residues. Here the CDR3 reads CACPRGPGGSGANVLTF. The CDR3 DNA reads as TGTGCCTGCCCCCGGGGCCCTGGTGGGTCTGGGGCCAACGTCCTGACTTTC.

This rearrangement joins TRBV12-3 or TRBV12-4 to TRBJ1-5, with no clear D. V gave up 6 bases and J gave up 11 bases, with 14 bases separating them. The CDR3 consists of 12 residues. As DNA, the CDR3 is TGTGCCAGCAGCCTTGATTACCAGGCCCAGCATTTT. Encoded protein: CASSLDYQAQHF.

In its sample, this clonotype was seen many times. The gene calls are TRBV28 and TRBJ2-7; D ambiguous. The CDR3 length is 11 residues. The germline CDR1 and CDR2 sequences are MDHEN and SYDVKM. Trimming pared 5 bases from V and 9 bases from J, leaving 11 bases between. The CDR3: CASSQPDSQYF. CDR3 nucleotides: TGTGCCAGCAGTCAACCCGATTCGCAGTACTTC. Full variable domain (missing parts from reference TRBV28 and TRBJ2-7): DVKVTQSSRYLVKRTGEKVFLECVQDMDHENMFWYRQDPGLGLRLIYFSYDVKMKEKGDIPEGYSVSREKKERFSLILESASTNQTSMYLCASSQPDSQYFGPGTRLTVT.

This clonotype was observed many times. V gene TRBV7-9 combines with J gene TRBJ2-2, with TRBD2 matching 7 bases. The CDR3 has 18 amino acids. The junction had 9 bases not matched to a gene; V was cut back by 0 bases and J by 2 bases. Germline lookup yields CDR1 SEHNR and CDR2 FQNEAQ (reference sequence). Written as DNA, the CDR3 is TGTGCCAGCAGCTTAGCGCCATCTGCGGGAGTTAACACCGGGGAGCTGTTTTTT. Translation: CASSLAPSAGVNTGELFF.

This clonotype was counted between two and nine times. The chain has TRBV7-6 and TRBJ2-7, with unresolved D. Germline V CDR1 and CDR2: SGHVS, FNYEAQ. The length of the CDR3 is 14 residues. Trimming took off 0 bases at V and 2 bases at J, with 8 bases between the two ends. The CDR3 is CASSLAPGPYEQYF. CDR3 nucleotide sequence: TGTGCCAGCAGCTTAGCCCCAGGCCCCTACGAGCAGTACTTC.

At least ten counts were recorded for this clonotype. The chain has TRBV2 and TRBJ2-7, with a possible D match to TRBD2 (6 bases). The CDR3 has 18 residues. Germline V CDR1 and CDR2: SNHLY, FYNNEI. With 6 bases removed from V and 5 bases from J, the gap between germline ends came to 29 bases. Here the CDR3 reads CASSPRGSSGANNDEQYF. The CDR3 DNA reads TGTGCCAGCAGCCCACGGGGTTCATCGGGAGCGAACAACGACGAGCAGTACTTC. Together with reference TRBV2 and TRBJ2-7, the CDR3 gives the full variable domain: EPEVTQTPSHQVTQMGQEVILRCVPISNHLYFYWYRQILGQKVEFLVSFYNNEISEKSEIFDDQFSVERPDGSNFTLKIRSTKLEDSAMYFCASSPRGSSGANNDEQYFGPGTRLTVT.

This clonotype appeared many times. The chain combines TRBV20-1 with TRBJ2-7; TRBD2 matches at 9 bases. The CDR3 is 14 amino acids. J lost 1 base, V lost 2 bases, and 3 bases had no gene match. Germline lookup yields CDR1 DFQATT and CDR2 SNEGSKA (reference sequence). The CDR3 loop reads CSARIGLASYEQYF. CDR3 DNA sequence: TGCAGTGCTAGAATCGGACTAGCGTCCTACGAGCAGTACTTC.

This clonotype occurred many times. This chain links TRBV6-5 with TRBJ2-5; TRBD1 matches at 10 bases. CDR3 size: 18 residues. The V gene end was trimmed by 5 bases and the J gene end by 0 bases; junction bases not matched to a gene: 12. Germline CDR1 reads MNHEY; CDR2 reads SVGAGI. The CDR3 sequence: CASSPGTGANGYQETQYF. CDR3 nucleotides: TGTGCCAGCAGTCCCGGGACAGGGGCGAATGGTTACCAAGAGACCCAGTACTTC.

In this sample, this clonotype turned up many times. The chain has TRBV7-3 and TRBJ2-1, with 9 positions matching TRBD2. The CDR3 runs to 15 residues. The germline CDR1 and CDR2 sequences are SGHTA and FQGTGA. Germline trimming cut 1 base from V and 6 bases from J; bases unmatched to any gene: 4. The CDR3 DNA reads TGTGCCAGCAGCTTAATCGGAGCGGGAGGCAATGAGCAGTTCTTC. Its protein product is CASSLIGAGGNEQFF.